Here is one T cell receptor (beta chain) with its context. Germline V gives CDR1 SGDLS, CDR2 YYNGEE. The V and J ends lost 4 bases and 5 bases, in that order; junction bases with no gene match: 7. This CDR3 is built from 16 residues. Repertoires were generated with immunoSEQ multiplex PCR, while TCRdb's copy carries only in-frame clones and drops some. The sample lists some 15,000 clones; around 70% were seen once. The sample comes from a study of blood T cell repertoires in COVID-19. Overall study context: Samples came from the United States, Italy and Spain, spanning acute and convalescent COVID-19. PBMCs, B-cell-depleted T cells, or T cells were the source of the cDNA or gDNA that made up the material.

The receptor's source is a man in his sixties with acute or convalescent COVID-19. Material: peripheral blood. The chain joins TRBV9 to TRBJ2-3; the match to TRBD2 covers 13 bases. The CDR3 bases are TGTGCCAGCAGCATCACTAGCGGGGGGGCCCAAGATACGCAGTATTTT. Encoded protein: CASSITSGGAQDTQYF.